The T cell receptor beta chain under discussion was sequenced for a study of blood T cell repertoires in COVID-19. About the research overall: COVID-19 samples, acute and convalescent, were from the United States, Italy and Spain. In each case, the material was cDNA or gDNA derived from T cells, B-cell-depleted T cells, or PBMCs.

Germline trimming cut 3 bases from V and 4 bases from J; bases unmatched to any gene: 5. The CDR3 totals 17 residues. Germline V gene lookup returns CDR1 LGHNA and CDR2 YSLEER. The Seattle site enrolled patients during active infection and followed them longitudinally. TCRdb's copy holds only in-frame clones and misses some; the assay was immunoSEQ multiplex PCR. The sample contains 45,000 to 60,000 clones, about four fifths of which appear only once. The sample comprised peripheral blood. The chain has TRBV4-3 and TRBJ2-2, with TRBD2 matching 13 bases. This clonotype was obtained from an elderly man with COVID-19, enrolled during active disease. This chain's CDR3 is CASSHWGLAGTTGELFF. The CDR3 DNA reads as TGCGCCAGCAGCCACTGGGGACTAGCGGGAACCACCGGGGAGCTGTTTTTT.